The clone carrying this T cell receptor (beta chain) was counted a few times. The antigen is undetermined. The source of the sample is a study of cytomegalovirus exposure and HLA in healthy donors. Study-wide findings and caveats: In a later analysis, HLA-associated beta chains showed higher expansion and lower generation probabilities than comparable chains. Some TCR beta chains (around 180 of them) were listed as cytomegalovirus-associated.

V was clipped by 2 bases and J by 7 bases; unmatched bases: 13. Germline lookup yields CDR1 LNHDA and CDR2 SQIVND (reference sequence). The CDR3 is made up of 16 amino acids. The PCR was carried out with 60 Vbeta primers and 13 Jbeta primers. The repertoire was sequenced with immunoSEQ multiplex PCR; TCRdb's copy has only in-frame clones and lacks some. The table shows fewer than 200,000 clones, with 81% occurring only once. The source material was PBMCs. The receptor was isolated from a woman aged 50 to 60 in good health and CMV-seronegative. The gene calls are TRBV19 and TRBJ2-7; TRBD2 matches at 8 bases. The CDR3, as DNA: TGTGCCAGTAGTATACGGGGCAGCGGGAGAAGCGAGGAGCAGTACTTC. Translation: CASSIRGSGRSEEQYF.